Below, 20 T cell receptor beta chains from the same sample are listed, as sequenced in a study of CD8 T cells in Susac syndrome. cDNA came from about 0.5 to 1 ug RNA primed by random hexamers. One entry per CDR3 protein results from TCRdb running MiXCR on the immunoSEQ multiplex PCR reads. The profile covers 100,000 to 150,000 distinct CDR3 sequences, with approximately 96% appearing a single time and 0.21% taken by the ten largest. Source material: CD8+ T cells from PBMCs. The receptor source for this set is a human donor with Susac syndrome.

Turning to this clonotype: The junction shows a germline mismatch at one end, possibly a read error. The CDR3 loop is CSDENGGPTEAFF. The DNA for the CDR3 is TGCAGCGATGAAAACGGGGGACCCACTGAAGCTTTCTTT. The rearrangement joins TRBV29-1 to TRBJ1-1, with D possibly TRBD1 on 5 matching bases. From germline, CDR1 is SQVTM and CDR2 ANQGSEA. This CDR3 contains 13 residues.

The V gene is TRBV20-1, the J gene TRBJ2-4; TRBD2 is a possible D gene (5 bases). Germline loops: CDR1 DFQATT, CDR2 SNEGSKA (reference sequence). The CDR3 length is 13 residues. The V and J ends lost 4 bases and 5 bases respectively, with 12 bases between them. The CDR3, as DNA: TGCAGTGCTAAGGCGACTACCCAAAACATTCAGTACTTC. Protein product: CSAKATTQNIQYF.

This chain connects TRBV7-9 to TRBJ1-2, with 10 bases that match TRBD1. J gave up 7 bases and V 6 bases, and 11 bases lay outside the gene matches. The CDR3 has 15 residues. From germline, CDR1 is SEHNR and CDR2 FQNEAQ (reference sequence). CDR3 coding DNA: TGTGCCAGCAGTGAGACCGGGACAGGGGTTTCTGGCTACACCTTC. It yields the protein CASSETGTGVSGYTF.

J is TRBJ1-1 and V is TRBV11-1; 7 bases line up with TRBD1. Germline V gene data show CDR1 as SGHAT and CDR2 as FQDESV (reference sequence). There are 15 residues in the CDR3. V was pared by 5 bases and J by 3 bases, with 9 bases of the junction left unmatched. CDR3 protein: CASSVTTGADTEAFF. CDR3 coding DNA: TGTGCCAGCAGCGTAACAACAGGGGCGGACACTGAAGCTTTCTTT.

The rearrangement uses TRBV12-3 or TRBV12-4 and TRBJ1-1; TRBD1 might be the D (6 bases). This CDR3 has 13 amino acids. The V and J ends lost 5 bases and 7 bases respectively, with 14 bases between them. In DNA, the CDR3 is TGTGCCAGCAGTAAGACTTGGACAGTTGAAGCTTTCTTT. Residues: CASSKTWTVEAFF.

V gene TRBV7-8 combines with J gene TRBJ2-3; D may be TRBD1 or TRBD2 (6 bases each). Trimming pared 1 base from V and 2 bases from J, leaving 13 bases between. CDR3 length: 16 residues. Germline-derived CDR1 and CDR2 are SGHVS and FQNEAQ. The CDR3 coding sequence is TGTGCCAGCAGCTTAGAGGGGGGACACTCCACAGATACGCAGTATTTT. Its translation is CASSLEGGHSTDTQYF.

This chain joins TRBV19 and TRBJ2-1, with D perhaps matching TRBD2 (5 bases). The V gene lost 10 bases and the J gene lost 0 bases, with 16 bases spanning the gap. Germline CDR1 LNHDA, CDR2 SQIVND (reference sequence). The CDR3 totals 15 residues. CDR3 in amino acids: CATSGSPRSYNEQFF. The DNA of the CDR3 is TGTGCCACCTCGGGGAGCCCCCGCTCCTACAATGAGCAGTTCTTC.

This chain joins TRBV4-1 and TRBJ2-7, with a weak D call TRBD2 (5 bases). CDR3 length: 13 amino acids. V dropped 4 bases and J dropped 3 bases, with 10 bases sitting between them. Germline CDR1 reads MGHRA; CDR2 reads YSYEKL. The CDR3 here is CASSPGVLYEQYF. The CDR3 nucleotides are TGCGCCAGCAGCCCCGGGGTCCTCTACGAGCAGTACTTC.

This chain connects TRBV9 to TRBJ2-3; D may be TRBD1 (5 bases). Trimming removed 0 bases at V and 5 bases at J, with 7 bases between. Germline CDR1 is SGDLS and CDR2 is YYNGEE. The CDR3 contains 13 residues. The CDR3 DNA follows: TGTGCCAGCAGCGTAGAAGGGGAAGATACGCAGTATTTT. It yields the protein CASSVEGEDTQYF.

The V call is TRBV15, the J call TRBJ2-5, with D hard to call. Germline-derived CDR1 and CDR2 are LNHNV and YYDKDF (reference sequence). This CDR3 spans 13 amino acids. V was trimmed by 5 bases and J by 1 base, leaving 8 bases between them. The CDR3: CATSPRTQETQYF. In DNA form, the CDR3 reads TGTGCCACCAGCCCCCGGACCCAAGAGACCCAGTACTTC.

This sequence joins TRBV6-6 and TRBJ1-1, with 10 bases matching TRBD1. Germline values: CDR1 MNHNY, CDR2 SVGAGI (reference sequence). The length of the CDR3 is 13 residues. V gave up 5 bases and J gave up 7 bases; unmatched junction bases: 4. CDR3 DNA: TGTGCCAGCAGTAAGGACAGGGGGATTGAAGCTTTCTTT. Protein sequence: CASSKDRGIEAFF.

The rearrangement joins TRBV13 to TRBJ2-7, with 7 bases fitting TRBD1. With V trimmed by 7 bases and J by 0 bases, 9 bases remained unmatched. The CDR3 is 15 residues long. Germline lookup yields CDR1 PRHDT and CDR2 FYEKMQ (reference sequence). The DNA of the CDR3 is TGTGCCAGCAAAGATCAGGGGGAAAACTCCTACGAGCAGTACTTC. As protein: CASKDQGENSYEQYF.

The CDR3 sequence: CASSLSTRTANIQYF. CDR3 sequence (DNA): TGTGCCAGCAGTTTATCCACCCGGACAGCTAACATTCAGTACTTC. The J gene is TRBJ2-4, the V gene TRBV27; tentatively, D is TRBD1 (6 bases). The V end lost 0 bases, the J end lost 7 bases, and 13 bases lay between the germline ends. This CDR3 contains 15 residues. The germline gives CDR1 MNHEY, CDR2 SMNVEV (reference sequence).

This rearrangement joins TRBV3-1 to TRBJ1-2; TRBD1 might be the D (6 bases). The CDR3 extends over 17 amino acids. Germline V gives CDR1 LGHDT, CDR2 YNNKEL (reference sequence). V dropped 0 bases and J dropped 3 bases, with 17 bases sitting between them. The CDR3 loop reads CASSQDPRRTDDYGYTF. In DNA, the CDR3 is TGTGCCAGCAGCCAAGATCCTCGCAGGACAGATGACTATGGCTACACCTTC.

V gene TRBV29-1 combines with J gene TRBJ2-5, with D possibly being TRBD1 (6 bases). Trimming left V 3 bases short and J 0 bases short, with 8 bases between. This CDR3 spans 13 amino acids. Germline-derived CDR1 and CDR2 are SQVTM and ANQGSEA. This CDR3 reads CSVDGTNQETQYF. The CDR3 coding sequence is TGCAGCGTTGACGGGACAAACCAAGAGACCCAGTACTTC.

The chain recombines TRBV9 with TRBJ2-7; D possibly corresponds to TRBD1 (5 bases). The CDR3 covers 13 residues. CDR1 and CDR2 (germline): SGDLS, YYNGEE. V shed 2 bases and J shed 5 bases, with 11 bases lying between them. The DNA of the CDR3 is TGTGCCAGCAGCGTTGAAGGGGTTCACGAGCAGTACTTC. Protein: CASSVEGVHEQYF.

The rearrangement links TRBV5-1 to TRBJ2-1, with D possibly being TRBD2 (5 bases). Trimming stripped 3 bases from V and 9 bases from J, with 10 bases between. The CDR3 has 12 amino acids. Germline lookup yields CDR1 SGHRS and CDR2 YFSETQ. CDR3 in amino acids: CASSSQGGEQFF. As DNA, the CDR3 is TGCGCCAGCAGCTCCCAAGGAGGTGAGCAGTTCTTC. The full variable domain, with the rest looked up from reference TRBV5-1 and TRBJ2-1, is KAGVTQTPRYLIKTRGQQVTLSCSPISGHRSVSWYQQTPGQGLQFLFEYFSETQRNKGNFPGRFSGRQFSNSRSEMNVSTLELGDSALYLCASSSQGGEQFFGPGTRLTVL.

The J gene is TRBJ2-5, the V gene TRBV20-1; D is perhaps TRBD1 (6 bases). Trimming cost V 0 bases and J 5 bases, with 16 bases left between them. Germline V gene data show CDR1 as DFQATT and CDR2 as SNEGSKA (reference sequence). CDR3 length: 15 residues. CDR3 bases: TGCAGTGCTAGAGATACAACAGGGCTTTCCGAGACCCAGTACTTC. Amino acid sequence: CSARDTTGLSETQYF.

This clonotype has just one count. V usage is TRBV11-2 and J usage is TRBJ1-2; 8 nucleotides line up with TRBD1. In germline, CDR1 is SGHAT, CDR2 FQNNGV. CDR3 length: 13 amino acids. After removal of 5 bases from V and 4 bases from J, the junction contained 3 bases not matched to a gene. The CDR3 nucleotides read TGTGCCAGCAGCGAGGACAGGGTCTATGGCTACACCTTC. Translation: CASSEDRVYGYTF.

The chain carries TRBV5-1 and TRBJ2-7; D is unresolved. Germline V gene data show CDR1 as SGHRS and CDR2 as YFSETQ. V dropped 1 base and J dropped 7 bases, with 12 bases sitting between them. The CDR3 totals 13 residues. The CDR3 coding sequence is TGCGCCAGCAGCTTGATTTATTCGGCGGAGCAGTACTTC. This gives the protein CASSLIYSAEQYF.